A selection of T cell receptor beta chains follows, all from one sample in a study of patients and donors after allogeneic stem cell transplantation. TCRdb re-analysed the RT-PCR reads in MiXCR, keeping a single row per CDR3 protein. The table lists under 30,000 distinct CDR3 sequences, 8.1% of them singletons. Sequencing input: blood, either unsorted or a sorted T cell fraction (not recorded which). These TCRs come from a human donor who was either an allogeneic HSCT recipient or a stem cell or donor lymphocyte infusion donor (not recorded which). It is not recorded whose cells these are; they may come from a transplant donor. Both conserved end residues are part of each CDR3. A D gene is named only where the DNA matches it firmly. Not every row has a clone size; where given, it reads once, few, many or a size class.

>TRBJ1-5|many|.|TRBV28
CASSWGDQPQHF
TGTGCCAGCAGTTGGGGAGATCAGCCCCAGCATTTT
>TRBJ2-5|many|TRBD1|TRBV11-3
CASSGQGRETQYF
TGTGCCAGCAGCGGACAGGGGAGGGAGACCCAGTACTTC
>TRBJ2-2|.|TRBD2|TRBV7-9
CASSLAGGGKHGELFF
TGTGCCAGCAGCCTAGCGGGAGGAGGGAAGCACGGGGAGCTGTTTTTT
>TRBJ1-5|many|.|TRBV7-3
CASSLTAGSFADIEHF
TGTGCCAGCAGCTTAACTGCAGGCTCCTTCGCCGACATCGAGCATTTT
>TRBJ2-1|.|TRBD2|TRBV24-1
CATSDPARTSGRVWNEQFF
TGTGCCACCAGTGATCCCGCCAGGACTAGCGGGAGAGTATGGAATGAGCAGTTCTTC
>TRBJ2-7|many|TRBD1|TRBV10-3
CAIGTGLYEQYF
TGTGCCATCGGGACAGGGCTCTACGAGCAGTACTTC
>TRBJ1-2|.|TRBD1|TRBV3-1
CASSQQTGAGGYTF
TGTGCCAGCAGCCAGCAGACAGGGGCGGGGGGCTACACCTTC
>TRBJ2-5|few|TRBD2|TRBV19
CASSAGLAGEQTQYF
TGTGCCAGTAGTGCGGGACTAGCGGGGGAACAGACCCAGTACTTC
>TRBJ1-1|.|.|TRBV6-2/TRBV6-3
CASLQPGPRTPLWCRTEAFF
TGTGCCAGCCTCCAACCAGGTCCGCGGACACCCCTTTGGTGTCGGACTGAAGCTTTCTTT
>TRBJ2-5|few|.|TRBV2
CASRDYGETQYF
TGTGCCAGCAGGGACTATGGAGAGACCCAGTACTTC
>TRBJ2-2|medium-sized|.|TRBV7-8
CASSHHRDTGELFF
TGTGCCAGCAGCCACCACCGGGACACCGGGGAGCTGTTTTTT
>TRBJ2-1|.|.|TRBV6-1
CASRATGSSYNEQFF
TGTGCCAGCAGAGCTACAGGGAGCTCCTACAATGAGCAGTTCTTC
>TRBJ2-1|.|.|TRBV7-2
CASSLASGRYNEQFF
TGTGCCAGCAGCTTAGCTAGCGGAAGATACAATGAGCAGTTCTTC
>TRBJ1-2|many|TRBD1|TRBV20-1
CSARAGTGTANYGYTF
TGCAGTGCTAGAGCTGGGACAGGGACGGCTAACTATGGCTACACCTTC
>TRBJ1-1|.|.|TRBV6-5
CASSGGRSGAFF
TGTGCCAGCAGCGGGGGCAGGTCAGGAGCTTTCTTT
>TRBJ2-3|many|TRBD2|TRBV7-6
CASSSSRTSGSSTDTQYF
TGTGCCAGCAGCTCCAGCAGGACTAGCGGGAGTAGCACAGATACGCAGTATTTT